This TCR beta chain was found in a study of regulatory T cells in long-lasting Graves disease (dated by TCRdb to the early 2020s). Notes on the research overall: Newly diagnosed Graves' disease patients had taken antithyroid drugs for less than 3 months. Patients with persistent Graves' disease were compared with patients with newly diagnosed Graves' disease using TCR sequencing and RNA sequencing of peripheral blood. The study took place in China and was registered as a clinical trial. A total of roughly 33 samples were covered by TCR sequencing, comprising 13 persistent and roughly 20 newly diagnosed Graves' disease patients. Overall study outcomes, separate from this receptor: Patients with persistent disease shared more public clonotypes (approximately 2,500) than newly diagnosed patients did (966). Compared with newly diagnosed patients, patients with persistent Graves' disease had lower TCR Shannon entropy and fewer highly expanded clones, which suggests clonal expansion. Preferential use of TRBV28, TRBJ1-2 and TRBJ2-5 was observed in persistent disease, whereas TRBV20-1 and TRBJ2-1 were favored in newly diagnosed disease. Only peripheral blood was studied, because thyroid tissue, the primary lesion, was inaccessible. Sequencing and analysis were limited to the TCR beta chain. The small sample size was acknowledged by the authors as a limitation that may reduce accuracy.

In regard to this clonotype: This receptor's antigen is unknown. Base qualities are not provided; no much larger clone lies one nucleotide away.

The CDR3 measures 16 amino acids from cysteine to phenylalanine. The kept DNA is CDR3 alone, 48 bases in frame from the first base. CDR1 SGHRS and CDR2 YFSETQ were looked up in the germline V gene. The library was built by means of multiplex PCR. Instrument on record: Illumina HiSeq 4000. CDR3 regions were amplified by Arm-PCR with iRepertoire HTBI primers to construct TCR beta libraries. PCR products were gel purified before sequencing. The original pipeline was this. A total of fewer than 65 TRBV and 14 TRBJ segments were identified across samples and were used for gene usage analysis of CDR3 amino acid clonotypes. COPE and FqMerger were used to merge the filtered high-quality paired reads into contigs. BLAST was used to align contigs to the IMGT TRBV, TRBD and TRBJ reference genes, and CDR3 was defined following IMGT. Clonotypes above 0.1% frequency were classified as highly expanded clones. Shannon entropy was used to measure repertoire diversity, and the Gini coefficient was used to measure V-J evenness. Clonotypes shared by more than one individual were considered public. TCRdb applied fastp at Q25 and MiXCR to the public reads, then kept only in-frame beta chains. Rows with a matching CDR3 protein are joined into one entry that keeps the most common DNA and genes. It is TCRdb's table, rather than the study itself, that gives the V and J calls and clone size. Present in this sample are over 350,000 distinct CDR3 sequences, about 15% of which were seen just once. The ten largest make up about 8.2% of the sample.

Interpreted using the paper, the time point label stands for: newly diagnosed GD, antithyroid drugs for less than 3 months. For both TCR sequencing and RNA sequencing, RNA was extracted from PBMCs in TRIzol. The diagnosis of Graves' disease followed American Thyroid Association guidelines. Recruitment of patients was carried out at an endocrinology department in Xi'an, China. Each patient gave roughly 8.4 milliliters of peripheral blood, collected in an EDTA anticoagulant tube. Ficoll Paque Plus density gradient separation was used to isolate PBMCs, and no further T cell sorting was done. An Agilent 2100 Bioanalyzer and agarose gel were used to check RNA quality, while a NanoDrop 2000 measured RNA concentration. A further study also used this sample, focusing on T cells in Graves' hyperthyroidism and ophthalmopathy. As the second paper documents: A patient counted as having stable Graves' hyperthyroidism if no progression to ophthalmopathy occurred over 18 months of follow-up. Hyperthyroidism patients were newly diagnosed, had a disease duration of under 2 months, and were aged 18 to 65 years. The study excluded patients with uncontrolled infections, other autoimmune diseases, pregnancy or lactation. Diagnoses were based on clinical symptoms, serum thyroxine and TRAb, thyroid ultrasound and orbital computed tomography. For the first round of RT-PCR on the TCR CDR3, the HTBI primer set was used together with the Qiagen OneStep RT-PCR kit. Blood samples also contained most of the expanded thyroid clonotypes (frequency above 0.001), which suggests that blood repertoires may reflect thyroid immune responses. In cross-validation, a model built on a 13 V-J signature told ophthalmopathy apart from stable hyperthyroidism with just under 90% sensitivity and roughly 81% specificity, and in testing the same model reached 80%/75%. In validation, the model predicted progression to ophthalmopathy with around 71% sensitivity and approximately 78% specificity, a median of about six months before onset. A discovery cohort of around 100 patients, approximately 45 with Graves' ophthalmopathy and about 58 with stable Graves' hyperthyroidism, was used to find distinguishing TCR V-J signatures. Whether ophthalmopathy could be predicted prospectively was tested in an independent validation cohort made up of 18 to 20 hyperthyroidism patients plus 17 patients who later progressed to ophthalmopathy. For training and testing, the 100 or so patients in the discovery cohort were randomly divided in a 7:3 ratio. The study also compared thyroid tissue and blood T-cell repertoires from a handful of Graves' hyperthyroidism patients. Following sampling, methimazole starting at 30 mg daily was given to hyperthyroidism patients, and high-dose intravenous methylprednisolone was given to ophthalmopathy patients. Libraries were constructed in a second round of multiplex PCR, after which size selection and purification were carried out. Libraries were sequenced paired-end with 100 bp reads on an Illumina HiSeq2000. SOAPnuke was used to process the raw data, throwing out any read that contained adapters or uncalled bases, had a mean Phred below 15, or lacked an exact constant-primer or identifier match. High-quality paired reads were merged using COPE v1.2.5, and each unique nucleotide sequence was defined as a clonotype. MiTCR v1.1 was used to align clonotypes to the IMGT TRBV, TRBD and TRBJ reference segments. Analysis was restricted to V-J combinations with a frequency above 0.0001, which covered 98% to 99.2% of repertoires. The TCS score was defined as the ratio of F50 (clonal expansion) to E x V (chaos), calculated using BLOSUM62-based TCRdist between CDR3 peptides within each V-J. Welch's t-statistics and random forest reduced some 510 V-J features to around 14, which were used in a naive Bayes classifier (R e1071). No statistical method was used to fix the sample size in advance, and group allocation was not hidden from the investigators. The paper describes TCR Vbeta CDR3 sequencing of about 140 peripheral blood samples, made up of about 41 ophthalmopathy patients, around 78 hyperthyroidism patients and roughly 17 progressor patients.

The clonotype comes from a woman aged 40 to 50 with Graves disease. Donor details come from another sample of the same person, matched by shared clones. The receptor chain draws on TRBV5-1 and TRBJ2-1; the junction holds 10 bases that match TRBD2. The DNA end favors TRBJ2-5, so the J call may be wrong. The starting material was peripheral blood mononuclear cells (PBMCs), obtained at new diagnosis, from a patient treated with antithyroid drugs. The bases read TGCGCCAGCAGCCGCGGACTAGCGGACCTCCAAGAGACCCAGTACTTC. This encodes CASSRGLADLQETQYF.